The rows below give T cell receptor beta chains drawn from one sample of a study of cytomegalovirus exposure and HLA in healthy donors. Sequencing used immunoSEQ multiplex PCR; TCRdb keeps in-frame clones, though not all of them. The sample carries approximately 160,000 clones, roughly 87% recorded once. Specimen: PBMCs. Receptors were obtained from a girl aged 10 to 17 in good health and CMV-seropositive. The conserved cysteine and the conserved F or W are not part of the CDR3 here. D genes are given only for firm matches.

D | J | V | CDR3
NA | TRBJ2-1 | TRBV9 | ASSVSGSSYNEQF
TRBD1 | TRBJ2-1 | TRBV11-3 | ASSLDGDSVHEQF
TRBD1 | TRBJ1-5 | TRBV19 | ASRKTGGWGNQPQH
NA | TRBJ1-1 | TRBV5-6 | ASSWGDTEAF
NA | TRBJ1-5 | TRBV5-1 | ASSLAGLDQPQH
TRBD1 | TRBJ2-7 | TRBV7-9 | ASSRAGTASYEQY
NA | TRBJ1-2 | TRBV28 | ASSLTPTTRAHSGYT
NA | TRBJ2-7 | TRBV28 | AIGDLAYEQY
NA | TRBJ2-7 | TRBV4-3 | ASSQELWQGRAYEQY
NA | TRBJ2-1 | TRBV5-4 | ASSLHMTSYNEQF
TRBD2 | TRBJ2-3 | TRBV5-1 | ASSLEGQRGTDTQY
TRBD2 | TRBJ2-1 | TRBV15 | ATSTALAGAGGLLNEQF
TRBD2 | TRBJ2-1 | TRBV7-6 | ASSLAPSGSSDEQF
TRBD2 | TRBJ2-1 | TRBV2 | ASSHLAGGSYNEQF
NA | TRBJ1-1 | TRBV30 | AWSGGLRGTEAF
TRBD2 | TRBJ2-1 | TRBV28 | ASTEMRLLAYNEQF
TRBD1 | TRBJ1-2 | TRBV9 | ASSPQLLQGANYGYT
TRBD2 | TRBJ2-5 | TRBV10-3 | AIRDTGGETQY
TRBD1 | TRBJ2-5 | TRBV2 | ASRPRQGRQETQY
NA | TRBJ2-1 | TRBV7-6 | ASSLAGVDEQF
TRBD1 | TRBJ2-5 | TRBV5-4 | ASSLALGDREETQY
NA | TRBJ2-7 | TRBV6-1 | ASSERQGWTYEQY
NA | TRBJ1-1 | TRBV20-1 | SARVITEAF
TRBD1 | TRBJ2-7 | TRBV18 | ASSPDRGRSEQY
NA | TRBJ2-7 | TRBV9 | ASSVGAEAYEQY
TRBD2 | TRBJ2-7 | TRBV7-3 | ASSLPGLAGEQY
NA | TRBJ2-4 | TRBV6-1 | ASSTTGNIQY
TRBD1 | TRBJ1-1 | TRBV7-6 | ASSPQTGEVTEAF
TRBD1 | TRBJ1-2 | TRBV28 | ASSSPRAGQGAANYGYT